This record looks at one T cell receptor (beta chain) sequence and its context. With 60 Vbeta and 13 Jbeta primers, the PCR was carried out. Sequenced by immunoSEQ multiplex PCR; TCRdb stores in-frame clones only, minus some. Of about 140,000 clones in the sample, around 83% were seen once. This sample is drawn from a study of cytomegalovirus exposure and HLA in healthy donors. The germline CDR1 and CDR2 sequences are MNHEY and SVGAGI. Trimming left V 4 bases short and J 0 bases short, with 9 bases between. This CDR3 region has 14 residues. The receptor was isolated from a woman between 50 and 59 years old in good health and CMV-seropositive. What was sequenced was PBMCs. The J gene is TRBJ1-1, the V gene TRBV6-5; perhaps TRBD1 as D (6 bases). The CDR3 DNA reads TGTGCCAGCAGTTCGACAGGTATGAACACTGAAGCTTTCTTT. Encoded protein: CASSSTGMNTEAFF.